The 27 T cell receptor beta chains reported below all come from one sample, sequenced in a study of radiation and T cells in renal cell carcinoma. As to time point: blood 4 weeks post-SBRT, at nephrectomy. Treatment in this sample: 15 Gy SBRT to primary tumor, nephrectomy 4 weeks later. The table came from immunoSEQ multiplex PCR; TCRdb's copy has only in-frame clones and leaves some out. There are more than 60,000 clones in the sample; around 78% occur only once, and about 2.4% lies in the top ten. Sample: blood, taken from a patient whose treatment included radiotherapy and nephrectomy. The origin of the receptors is a woman aged 55-70 years with renal cell carcinoma.

The V and J genes are TRBV5-5 and TRBJ1-3; tentatively, D is TRBD1 (6 bases). Trimming removed 3 bases from V and 1 base from J, with 11 bases in between. This CDR3 has 15 residues. Germline-derived CDR1 and CDR2 are SGHKS and YYEKEE (reference sequence). The CDR3 loop is CASSSDRSSGNTIYF. The CDR3 DNA sequence: TGTGCCAGCAGCTCGGACAGAAGTTCTGGAAACACCATATATTTT.

J is TRBJ2-2 and V is TRBV2; D is unclear. The CDR3 is 16 amino acids. Trimming cost V 2 bases and J 6 bases, with 16 bases left between them. CDR1 and CDR2 from the germline V gene are SNHLY and FYNNEI. The CDR3 loop is CASSEMVSFGSGELFF. In DNA form, the CDR3 reads TGTGCCAGCAGTGAAATGGTTAGCTTCGGGTCCGGGGAGCTGTTTTTT.

V gene TRBV13 combines with J gene TRBJ1-1; no clear D gene. Trimming stripped 4 bases from V and 1 base from J, with 4 bases between. The CDR3 covers 12 residues. Germline V gene data show CDR1 as PRHDT and CDR2 as FYEKMQ (reference sequence). The CDR3 DNA is TGTGCCAGCAGCTCAGGGAACACTGAAGCTTTCTTT. Translated, it gives CASSSGNTEAFF.

This clone turned up a few times. The chain recombines TRBV28 with TRBJ2-1, with a tentative D call TRBD2 (6 bases). The V gene lost 3 bases and the J gene lost 0 bases, with 12 bases spanning the gap. The germline V gene encodes CDR1 MDHEN and CDR2 SYDVKM. This CDR3 spans 16 amino acids. This CDR3 is CASSLEGSHSYNEQFF. In nucleotides, the CDR3 is TGTGCCAGCAGTTTGGAGGGGTCACACTCCTACAATGAGCAGTTCTTC.

The CDR3 nucleotides read TGTGCCAGCAGCTCCGAATGGGAGGAACACGAGCAGTACTTC. Its protein product is CASSSEWEEHEQYF. The rearrangement uses TRBV5-4 and TRBJ2-7, with TRBD2 as a possible D gene (6 bases). The CDR3 sequence is 14 residues long. The germline gives CDR1 SGHNT, CDR2 YYREEE (reference sequence). Trimming left V 3 bases short and J 5 bases short, with 15 bases between. The full variable domain, its missing parts supplied by reference TRBV5-4 and TRBJ2-7, is ETGVTQSPTHLIKTRGQQVTLRCSSQSGHNTVSWYQQALGQGPQFIFQYYREEENGRGNFPPRFSGLQFPNYSSELNVNALELDDSALYLCASSSEWEEHEQYFGPGTRLTVT.

This sequence joins TRBV7-9 and TRBJ1-1, with D unclear. Trimming left V 5 bases short and J 3 bases short, with 7 bases between. Germline CDR1 reads SEHNR; CDR2 reads FQNEAQ (reference sequence). CDR3 length: 12 residues. For the CDR3, the DNA is TGTGCCAGCAGCCCTGACTACACTGAAGCTTTCTTT. Translated: CASSPDYTEAFF.

CDR3 sequence (DNA): TGTGCCATCAGACCCGGGACAGGCAACACAGATACGCAGTATTTT. It yields the protein CAIRPGTGNTDTQYF. The chain joins TRBV10-3 to TRBJ2-3, with 8 bases aligning to TRBD1. V shed 6 bases and J 2 bases; nucleotides not matched to a gene: 7. Germline loops: CDR1 ENHRY, CDR2 SYGVKD. CDR3 length: 15 residues.

This chain uses TRBV5-1 with TRBJ2-7; D is undetermined. V shed 3 bases and J shed 3 bases, with 7 bases lying between them. The CDR3 runs 12 residues. Per germline, CDR1 SGHRS and CDR2 YFSETQ. The CDR3 region has the DNA TGCGCCAGCAGCTCGCCAAACTACGAGCAGTACTTC. It encodes CASSSPNYEQYF.

This sequence joins TRBV6-1 and TRBJ2-7; TRBD2 might be the D (6 bases). This CDR3 is 11 amino acids long. The germline V gene has CDR1 MNHNS and CDR2 SASEGT. Trimming removed 7 bases at V and 3 bases at J, with 7 bases between. The CDR3 nucleotides read TGTGCCAGCATGGACTACTACGAGCAGTACTTC. It translates to CASMDYYEQYF.

This clone is a singleton in its sample. The J gene is TRBJ2-2, the V gene TRBV6-6, with a possible D match to TRBD1 (5 bases). Germline V lookup: CDR1 MNHNY, CDR2 SVGAGI (reference sequence). V was cut by 2 bases and J by 6 bases, with 16 bases left in between. The CDR3 is made up of 16 amino acids. CDR3 DNA: TGTGCCAGCAGTTACGTCGCAGGGCGAGTTTCCGGGGAGCTGTTTTTT. Translating it yields CASSYVAGRVSGELFF.

CDR3 bases: TGTGCCAGCAGCTTGGTTGGGACAGGGGACACCGGGGAGCTGTTTTTT. Protein product: CASSLVGTGDTGELFF. V gene TRBV5-5 combines with J gene TRBJ2-2; 10 bases are shared with TRBD1. Germline CDR1 is SGHKS and CDR2 is YYEKEE (reference sequence). Trimming at V came to 0 bases and at J to 3 bases, leaving 2 bases not matched to a gene. There are 16 residues in the CDR3.

The V call is TRBV7-9, the J call TRBJ1-4; 9 nucleotides agree with TRBD1. The germline gives CDR1 SEHNR, CDR2 FQNEAQ (reference sequence). V dropped 2 bases and J dropped 0; count of bases not matched to a gene: 10. This CDR3 is 19 amino acids long. For the CDR3, the DNA is TGTGCCAGCAGCTTACTCGGGACAGGGAACGATGCAACTAATGAAAAACTGTTTTTT. Its translation: CASSLLGTGNDATNEKLFF.

The chain is built from TRBV28 and TRBJ1-1, with unresolved D. The CDR3 has 12 residues. Trimming took off 5 bases at V and 2 bases at J, with 6 bases between the two ends. Germline CDR1 MDHEN, CDR2 SYDVKM. The CDR3 nucleotides read TGTGCCAGCAGTCCCACTAACACTGAAGCTTTCTTT. It specifies CASSPTNTEAFF.

This clone was picked up one time. This chain uses TRBV11-2 with TRBJ1-4; maybe TRBD1 (5 bases). Trimming pared 2 bases from V and 3 bases from J, leaving 7 bases between. CDR3 length: 14 residues. Per the germline V gene, CDR1 is SGHAT and CDR2 is FQNNGV. CDR3 coding DNA: TGTGCCAGCAGCTTACAGGGTCCTAATGAAAAACTGTTTTTT. The encoded protein is CASSLQGPNEKLFF. The entire variable domain, with the rest obtained from reference TRBV11-2 and TRBJ1-4, is as follows: EAGVAQSPRYKIIEKRQSVAFWCNPISGHATLYWYQQILGQGPKLLIQFQNNGVVDDSQLPKDRFSAERLKGVDSTLKIQPAKLEDSAVYLCASSLQGPNEKLFFGSGTQLSVL.

The CDR3 DNA is TGCGCCAGCAGCTTGGAGGCAGGACCTCAAGAGACCCAGTACTTC. Residues: CASSLEAGPQETQYF. The chain uses TRBV5-1 and TRBJ2-5, with D uncertain. Germline V gene sequence: CDR1 SGHRS, CDR2 YFSETQ. CDR3 length equals 15 residues. Trimming took 0 bases from V and 2 from J, leaving 11 bases between them.

This chain links TRBV4-1 with TRBJ2-7; D gene ambiguous. The germline CDR1 and CDR2 sequences are MGHRA and YSYEKL. CDR3 length equals 14 residues. V lost 1 base, J lost 0 bases, and 7 bases lay in between. The CDR3 is CASSQGQSSYEQYF. CDR3 coding DNA: TGCGCCAGCAGCCAAGGGCAGAGCTCCTACGAGCAGTACTTC.

The chain has TRBV28 and TRBJ1-1; 11 bases fit TRBD1. The germline gives CDR1 MDHEN, CDR2 SYDVKM. The junction had 7 bases not matched to a gene; V was cut back by 6 bases and J by 4 bases. The CDR3 length is 15 residues. This CDR3 is CASSSGQGAPTEAFF. Written as DNA, the CDR3 is TGTGCCAGCAGCTCAGGACAGGGGGCCCCCACTGAAGCTTTCTTT.

The chain uses TRBV2 and TRBJ2-7; D possibly corresponds to TRBD1 (6 bases). CDR1 and CDR2 from the germline V gene are SNHLY and FYNNEI. V was clipped by 7 bases and J by 4 bases, with 17 bases between them. The CDR3 is 14 residues long. The CDR3 nucleotides are TGTGCCAGCATGAAACAGGGAGAGGGTTACGAGCAGTACTTC. It codes for CASMKQGEGYEQYF.

The gene calls are TRBV18 and TRBJ2-2; TRBD2 matches at 8 bases. Trimming cost V 2 bases and J 6 bases; bases outside gene matches: 5. This CDR3 contains 15 residues. The germline V gene has CDR1 KGHSH and CDR2 LQKENI. CDR3 sequence: CASSPSGSGAGELFF. The CDR3 nucleotides are TGTGCCAGCTCACCAAGCGGGAGCGGAGCCGGGGAGCTGTTTTTT.

The rearrangement uses TRBV27 and TRBJ2-6; D gene ambiguous. Deletions cut 9 bases from V and 0 bases from J, with 15 bases between. The germline V gene has CDR1 MNHEY and CDR2 SMNVEV (reference sequence). This CDR3 contains 16 residues. CDR3 sequence reads: CASYSFLGSGANVLTF. CDR3 coding DNA: TGTGCCAGTTACAGTTTCTTAGGCTCTGGGGCCAACGTCCTGACTTTC. The entire variable domain, with the rest obtained from reference TRBV27 and TRBJ2-6, is as follows: EAQVTQNPRYLITVTGKKLTVTCSQNMNHEYMSWYRQDPGLGLRQIYYSMNVEVTDKGDVPEGYKVSRKEKRNFPLILESPSPNQTSLYFCASYSFLGSGANVLTFGAGSRLTVL.

V gene TRBV28 combines with J gene TRBJ1-4; D gene ambiguous. The CDR3 consists of 14 residues. CDR1 and CDR2 (germline): MDHEN, SYDVKM. V lost 6 bases and J lost 2, with 10 bases in between. The CDR3 DNA reads as TGTGCCAGCAGCCTTGCAAGGACTAATGAAAAACTGTTTTTT. It specifies CASSLARTNEKLFF.

CDR3 amino acids: CASSIAPNTGELFF. CDR3 in DNA: TGTGCCAGTAGTATTGCACCAAACACCGGGGAGCTGTTTTTT. The chain has TRBV19 and TRBJ2-2; D gene unclear. Germline CDR1 and CDR2: LNHDA and SQIVND (reference sequence). This CDR3 comprises 14 residues. Trimming left V 3 bases short and J 2 bases short, with 7 bases between.

The rearrangement joins TRBV9 to TRBJ1-6; D is possibly TRBD1 (5 bases). Trimming stripped 2 bases from V and 3 bases from J, with 12 bases between. The CDR3 covers 16 residues. Germline lookup yields CDR1 SGDLS and CDR2 YYNGEE. CDR3 sequence reads: CASSVRAAGYNSPLHF. CDR3 DNA: TGTGCCAGCAGCGTCAGGGCAGCCGGCTATAATTCACCCCTCCACTTT. The variable domain in full, completed from reference TRBV9 and TRBJ1-6, reads DSGVTQTPKHLITATGQRVTLRCSPRSGDLSVYWYQQSLDQGLQFLIQYYNGEERAKGNILERFSAQQFPDLHSELNLSSLELGDSALYFCASSVRAAGYNSPLHFGNGTRLTVT.

In its sample, this clone was seen once. V usage is TRBV4-1 and J usage is TRBJ2-5; 12 bases are a match to TRBD2. The V gene's germline CDR1 is MGHRA and CDR2 YSYEKL. The CDR3 covers 18 residues. With 4 bases clipped from V and 4 bases from J, the junction kept 13 bases outside the gene matches. DNA for the CDR3: TGCGCCAGCAGCCGCAGGGAAGCTAGCGGGGGGGCCCCAGAGACCCAGTACTTC. Translating gives CASSRREASGGAPETQYF.

A single count supports this clone. The chain couples TRBV4-2 to TRBJ1-3; D unresolved. The CDR3 is 12 amino acids. Germline lookup yields CDR1 LGHNA and CDR2 YNFKEQ. Between the trimmed V and J ends, which lost 4 bases and 2 bases, there was a span of 3 bases. CDR3 amino acids: CASSPAGNTIYF. The DNA for the CDR3 is TGTGCCAGCAGCCCAGCTGGAAACACCATATATTTT.

This clone has only one observation. CDR3 sequence: CASSGTDRPNTEAFF. CDR3 in DNA: TGTGCCAGCAGTGGGACGGACAGACCGAACACTGAAGCTTTCTTT. The V gene is TRBV28, the J gene TRBJ1-1, with D perhaps TRBD1 (6 bases). V gave up 5 bases and J gave up 1 base, with 14 bases separating them. CDR1 MDHEN and CDR2 SYDVKM come from the germline V gene. The CDR3 is 15 residues long.

The CDR3 sequence is CASSGDAQETQYF. CDR3 bases: TGTGCCAGCTCGGGGGACGCACAAGAGACCCAGTACTTC. The V call is TRBV18, the J call TRBJ2-5, with D tentatively TRBD1 or TRBD2 (5 bases each). The CDR3 extends over 13 amino acids. V lost 6 bases and J 2 bases, leaving 10 bases between the germline ends. From germline, CDR1 is KGHSH and CDR2 LQKENI.